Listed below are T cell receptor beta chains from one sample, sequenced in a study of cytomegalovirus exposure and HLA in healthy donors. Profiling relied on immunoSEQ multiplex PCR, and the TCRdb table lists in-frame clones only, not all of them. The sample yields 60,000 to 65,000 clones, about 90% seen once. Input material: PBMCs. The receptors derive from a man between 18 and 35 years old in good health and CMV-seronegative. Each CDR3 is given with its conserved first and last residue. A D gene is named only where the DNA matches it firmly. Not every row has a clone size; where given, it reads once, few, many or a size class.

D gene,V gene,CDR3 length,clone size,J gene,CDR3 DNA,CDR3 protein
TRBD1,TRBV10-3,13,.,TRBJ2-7,TGTGCCACCATGGACAGGGGAACCTACGAGCAGTACTTC,CATMDRGTYEQYF
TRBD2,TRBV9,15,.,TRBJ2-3,TGTGCCAGCAGCTCTAGCGGGGGAAGCACAGATACGCAGTATTTT,CASSSSGGSTDTQYF
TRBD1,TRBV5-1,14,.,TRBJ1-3,TGCGCCAGCAGCTCGACAGGGTCCGGAAACACCATATATTTT,CASSSTGSGNTIYF
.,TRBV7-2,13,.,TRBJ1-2,TGTGCCAGCAGCTTAGAAGCTCACTATGGCTACACCTTC,CASSLEAHYGYTF
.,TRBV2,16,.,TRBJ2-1,TGTGCCATCCTACGAGCCGGGACTTCCTCCTACAATGAGCAGTTCTTC,CAILRAGTSSYNEQFF
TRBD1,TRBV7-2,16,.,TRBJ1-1,TGTGCCAGCAGCATATCGACAGGGCGGTTGGGCACTGAAGCTTTCTTT,CASSISTGRLGTEAFF
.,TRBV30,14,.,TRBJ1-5,TGTGCCTGGAGCGCCTTCGGGGGGACTCAGCCCCAGCATTTT,CAWSAFGGTQPQHF
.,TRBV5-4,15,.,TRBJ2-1,TGTGCCAGCAGCTTGGGCGGGCCCGGAGCCAATGAGCAGTTCTTC,CASSLGGPGANEQFF
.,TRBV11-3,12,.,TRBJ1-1,TGTGCCAGCAGCCTACAGGAGACTGAAGCTTTCTTT,CASSLQETEAFF
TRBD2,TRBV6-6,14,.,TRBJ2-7,TGTGCCAGCAGTTACGGGACTAGCGCCTACGAGCAGTACTTC,CASSYGTSAYEQYF
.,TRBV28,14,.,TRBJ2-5,TGTGCCAGCAGTTTGTGGCAGGCTGAAGAGACCCAGTACTTC,CASSLWQAEETQYF
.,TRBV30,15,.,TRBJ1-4,TGTGCCTGGACCTTAAACGGCCGGGGATGGGAAAAACTGTTTTTT,CAWTLNGRGWEKLFF
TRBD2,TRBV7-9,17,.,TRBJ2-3,TGTGCCAGCAGCTTGCTAGGACTAGCGGGGGCCACAGATACGCAGTATTTT,CASSLLGLAGATDTQYF
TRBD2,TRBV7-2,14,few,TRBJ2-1,TGTGCCAGCAGCTTTAGCGGGGGGGCCAATGAGCAGTTCTTC,CASSFSGGANEQFF
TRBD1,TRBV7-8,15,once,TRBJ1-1,TGTGCCAGCAGCTTAGGGGACAGGTGGGGCACTGAAGCTTTCTTT,CASSLGDRWGTEAFF
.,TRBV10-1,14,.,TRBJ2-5,TGCGCCAGCAGTGATCCAGGTTCCTTGGAGACCCAGTACTTC,CASSDPGSLETQYF
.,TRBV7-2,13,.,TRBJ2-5,TGTGCCAGCAGCTCCCTTCGGAGGGAGACCCAGTACTTC,CASSSLRRETQYF
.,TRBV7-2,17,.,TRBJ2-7,TGTGCCAGCAGCTTAGACTCCGCGACCGGGGGAAACTACGAGCAGTACTTC,CASSLDSATGGNYEQYF
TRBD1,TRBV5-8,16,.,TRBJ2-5,TGTGCCAGCAGCTCCGCGGACAGGGGTTTATGGGAGACCCAGTACTTC,CASSSADRGLWETQYF
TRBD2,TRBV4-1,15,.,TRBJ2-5,TGCGCCAGCAGCCAAGTTGCGGGGGGGGCAGGGACCCAGTACTTC,CASSQVAGGAGTQYF
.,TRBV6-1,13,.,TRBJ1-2,TGTGCCAGCAAAAACCAGGGTACCTATGGCTACACCTTC,CASKNQGTYGYTF
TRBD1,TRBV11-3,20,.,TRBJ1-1,TGTGCCAGCAGCCCCATCGGCGCTCGGACAGGGGCGAGGAGGAAGACTGAAGCTTTCTTT,CASSPIGARTGARRKTEAFF
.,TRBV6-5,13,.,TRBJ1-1,TGTGCCAGCAGTTATGGACAGAACACTGAAGCTTTCTTT,CASSYGQNTEAFF
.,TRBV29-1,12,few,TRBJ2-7,TGCAGCGTTTATAGACTGAGCTACGAGCAGTACTTC,CSVYRLSYEQYF
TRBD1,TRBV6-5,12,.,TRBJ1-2,TGTGCCAGCGGACAGGTCGGCTATGGCTACACCTTC,CASGQVGYGYTF
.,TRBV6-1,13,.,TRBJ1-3,TGTGCCAGCATCCCCGGTTCTGGAAACACCATATATTTT,CASIPGSGNTIYF
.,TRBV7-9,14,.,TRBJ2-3,TGTGCCAGCAGCTTAGGGGACTCCTTGGATACGCAGTATTTT,CASSLGDSLDTQYF
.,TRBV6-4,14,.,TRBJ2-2,TGTGCCAGCAGTGACGGGACTAACACCGGGGAGCTGTTTTTT,CASSDGTNTGELFF
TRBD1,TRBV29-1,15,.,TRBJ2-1,TGCAGCGTCCTGACCCCGGGACAGGGACAAGGGGAGCAGTTCTTC,CSVLTPGQGQGEQFF
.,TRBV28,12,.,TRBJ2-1,TGTGCCAGCACTACTGCGGTTGGTGAGCAGTTCTTC,CASTTAVGEQFF
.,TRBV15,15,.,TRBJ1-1,TGTGCCACCAGCAGAGAGGGGGCCATGAACACTGAAGCTTTCTTT,CATSREGAMNTEAFF
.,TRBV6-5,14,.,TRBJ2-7,TGTGCCAGCAGTTACGTCCAGGGCCTGTACGAGCAGTACTTC,CASSYVQGLYEQYF
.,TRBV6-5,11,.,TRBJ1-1,TGTGCCAGCTCGGGGGGGGTAAAAGCTTTCTTT,CASSGGVKAFF
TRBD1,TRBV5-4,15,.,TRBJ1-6,TGTGCCAGCAGCTTCCGGGACAGGGGAAATTCACCCCTCCACTTT,CASSFRDRGNSPLHF
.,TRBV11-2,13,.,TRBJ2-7,TGTGCCAGCAGCACGCCCTCCAGCTACGAGCAGTACTTC,CASSTPSSYEQYF
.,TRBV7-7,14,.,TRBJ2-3,TGTGCTAGCAGCTTAGGGGGAGTAGCAGATACGCAGTATTTT,CASSLGGVADTQYF
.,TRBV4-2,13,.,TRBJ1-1,TGTGCCAGCAGCCAAGATCTGAGGTCGGGAGCTTTCTTT,CASSQDLRSGAFF
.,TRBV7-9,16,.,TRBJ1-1,TGTGCCAGCAGTCGACAGGACGGGGTAGACGGCACTGAAGCTTTCTTT,CASSRQDGVDGTEAFF
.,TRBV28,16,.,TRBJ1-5,TGTGCCAGCAGTTTGGGCGGGGGAAGGGGCAATCAGCCCCAGCATTTT,CASSLGGGRGNQPQHF
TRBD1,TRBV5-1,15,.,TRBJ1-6,TGCGCCAGCAGCTTGTGGACAGGGGAAAGTTCACCCCTCCACTTT,CASSLWTGESSPLHF
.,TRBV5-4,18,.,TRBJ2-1,TGTGCCAGCAGCTTGCCCCAACAGGTGATAAGCTCCTACAATGAGCAGTTCTTC,CASSLPQQVISSYNEQFF
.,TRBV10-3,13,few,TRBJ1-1,TGTGCCATCACTCCTTCTATTAACACTGAAGCTTTCTTT,CAITPSINTEAFF
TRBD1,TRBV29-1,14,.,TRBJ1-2,TGCAGCGTCGAGGGGGACAGGGGGCCGGGTGGCTACACCTTC,CSVEGDRGPGGYTF
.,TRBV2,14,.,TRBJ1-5,TGTGCCAGCGGGGCGGAAAATAGCAATCAGCCCCAGCATTTT,CASGAENSNQPQHF
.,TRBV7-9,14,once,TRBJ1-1,TGTGCCAGCAGCGCGGGATACCTGAACACTGAAGCTTTCTTT,CASSAGYLNTEAFF
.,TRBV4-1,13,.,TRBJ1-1,TGCGCCAGCAGCCAAGGTAGGGGCACTGAAGCTTTCTTT,CASSQGRGTEAFF
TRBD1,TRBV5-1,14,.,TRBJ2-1,TGCGCCAGCAGCCGGGACAGGGGTGGTTATGAGCAGTTCTTC,CASSRDRGGYEQFF
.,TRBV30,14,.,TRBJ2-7,TGTGCCTACGATACGAGGGGGTTTGATAACGAGCAGTACTTC,CAYDTRGFDNEQYF
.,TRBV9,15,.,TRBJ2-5,TGTGCCAGCAGCGTAGATCCGGGTCCCGAGGAGACCCAGTACTTC,CASSVDPGPEETQYF
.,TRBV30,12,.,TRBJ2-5,TGTGCCTGGCTTCAGGGCGTGGGGACCCAGTACTTC,CAWLQGVGTQYF
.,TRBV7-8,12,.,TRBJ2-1,TGTGCCAGCAGCATAACCTACAATGAGCAGTTCTTC,CASSITYNEQFF